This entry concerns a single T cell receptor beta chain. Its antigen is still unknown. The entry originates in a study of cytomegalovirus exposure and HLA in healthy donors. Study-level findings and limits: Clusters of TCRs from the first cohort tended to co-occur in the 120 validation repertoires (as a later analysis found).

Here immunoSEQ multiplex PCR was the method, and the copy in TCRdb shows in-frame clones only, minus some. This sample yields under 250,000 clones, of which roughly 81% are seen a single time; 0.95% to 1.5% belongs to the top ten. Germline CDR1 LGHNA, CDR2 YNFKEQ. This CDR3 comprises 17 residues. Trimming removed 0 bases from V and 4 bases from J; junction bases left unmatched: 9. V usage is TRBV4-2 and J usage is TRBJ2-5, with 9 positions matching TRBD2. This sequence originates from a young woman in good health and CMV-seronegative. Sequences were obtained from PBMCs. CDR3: CASSQEGVAGAVETQYF. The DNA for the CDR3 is TGTGCCAGCAGCCAAGAAGGGGTAGCGGGAGCCGTAGAGACCCAGTACTTC.